Shown below are 5 T cell receptor beta chains from a single sample sequenced in a study of T cell repertoires in cytomegalovirus infection. TCRdb re-derived calls from the reads in MiXCR, one entry per CDR3 protein. Of fewer than 550,000 distinct CDR3 sequences listed, under 40% are singletons. Sequencing input: PBMCs. The receptor source for this set is a human donor in good health (CMV status not recorded). Some clones in this sample may be carry-over from other donors' samples.

This clonotype was detected only a few times. This chain links TRBV7-2 with TRBJ1-3; 7 bases are shared with TRBD1. Germline assignment: CDR1 SGHTA and CDR2 FQGNSA. The V segment lost 4 bases and the J segment 2 bases; nucleotides outside the gene matches: 5. The CDR3 contains 15 residues. The CDR3 DNA sequence: TGTGCCAGCAGCTCCACCGGGACAGCTGGAAACACCATATATTTT. Its protein is CASSSTGTAGNTIYF.

There are a few counts of this clonotype. The rearrangement joins TRBV12-3 or TRBV12-4 to TRBJ2-7, with D tentatively TRBD2 (5 bases). The CDR3 has 14 residues. Trimming took off 3 bases at V and 3 bases at J, with 12 bases between the two ends. This CDR3 is CASSFPGKRYEQYF. The CDR3 bases are TGTGCCAGCAGTTTCCCCGGGAAGCGCTACGAGCAGTACTTC.

The table lists this clonotype with a few counts. CDR3 protein: CASSLTTGGPILYEQYF. The CDR3 nucleotides are TGTGCCAGCAGCTTGACGACAGGGGGCCCTATCCTCTACGAGCAGTACTTC. The rearrangement joins TRBV7-2 to TRBJ2-7, with 10 bases that match TRBD1. V gave up 3 bases and J gave up 3 bases; unmatched junction bases: 11. CDR1 is SGHTA and CDR2 is FQGNSA in the germline V gene. The CDR3 contains 17 residues.

The V gene is TRBV9, the J gene TRBJ1-1; maybe TRBD1 (6 bases). Trimming cost V 4 bases and J 1 base, with 11 bases left between them. CDR3 size: 14 residues. The V gene's germline CDR1 is SGDLS and CDR2 YYNGEE. DNA for the CDR3: TGTGCCAGCAGCCAGACAGGCGCGAACACTGAAGCTTTCTTT. Its translation is CASSQTGANTEAFF. The full variable domain, completed using reference TRBV9 and TRBJ1-1, is DSGVTQTPKHLITATGQRVTLRCSPRSGDLSVYWYQQSLDQGLQFLIQYYNGEERAKGNILERFSAQQFPDLHSELNLSSLELGDSALYFCASSQTGANTEAFFGQGTRLTVV.

V gene TRBV5-1 combines with J gene TRBJ2-2; 10 bases agree with TRBD1. Germline V gene sequence: CDR1 SGHRS, CDR2 YFSETQ. V dropped 4 bases and J dropped 6; count of bases not matched to a gene: 12. The CDR3 runs to 17 residues. Here the CDR3 reads CASSPEGQGVIPGELFF. CDR3 in DNA: TGCGCCAGCAGCCCGGAAGGACAGGGGGTGATACCCGGGGAGCTGTTTTTT.